Shown below are 8 T cell receptor beta chains from a single sample sequenced in a study of T cells in Graves' hyperthyroidism and ophthalmopathy. TCR beta CDR3 region amplification was performed from RNA transcripts. The HTBI primer set served for first-round RT-PCR of the TCR CDR3. TCRdb independently ran MiXCR on the multiplex PCR reads; one entry per CDR3 protein. The repertoire holds some 400,000 distinct CDR3 sequences, roughly 12% seen once, with around 21% in the top ten. The sequenced sample consisted of blood. The receptors here all came from a man under 40 with Graves' hyperthyroidism that later progressed to Graves' ophthalmopathy.

V and J are TRBV20-1 and TRBJ2-3, with 12 nucleotides matching TRBD1. The CDR3 has 16 residues. V lost 1 base and J lost 3; bases outside the gene matches: 5. Germline CDR1 DFQATT, CDR2 SNEGSKA (reference sequence). CDR3 region: CSARVVGQGATDTQYF. The CDR3 DNA reads TGCAGTGCTAGAGTCGTGGGACAGGGGGCAACAGATACGCAGTATTTT.

About this clonotype itself: This clone may be a read error of a much larger clone one base away. The V and J genes are TRBV5-1 and TRBJ2-7; 8 bases agree with TRBD1. Per germline, CDR1 SGHRS and CDR2 YFSETQ. The CDR3 runs 14 residues. The CDR3 DNA reads TGCGCCAGCAGCTCCGGACAGGGTTGGAACGAGCAGAACTTC. It translates to CASSSGQGWNEQNF.

This clonotype was seen just once. The CDR3 DNA reads as TGCGCCAGCAGCTTGATGACTAGCGGGGGTGAGACCCAGTACTTC. Its protein product is CASSLMTSGGETQYF. The chain recombines TRBV5-1 with TRBJ2-5, with 12 bases that match TRBD2. CDR1 and CDR2 (germline): SGHRS, YFSETQ. The junction had 3 bases not matched to a gene; V was cut back by 1 base and J by 5 bases. The CDR3 runs to 15 residues. The whole variable domain, filled in from reference TRBV5-1 and TRBJ2-5, reads KAGVTQTPRYLIKTRGQQVTLSCSPISGHRSVSWYQQTPGQGLQFLFEYFSETQRNKGNFPGRFSGRQFSNSRSEMNVSTLELGDSALYLCASSLMTSGGETQYFGPGTRLLVL.

The chain is built from TRBV4-1 and TRBJ2-7, with D uncertain. Trimming shortened V by 4 bases and J by 0 bases, and 13 bases separated the two germline ends. Germline-derived CDR1 and CDR2 are MGHRA and YSYEKL. The CDR3 consists of 15 residues. The CDR3 region has the DNA TGCGCCAGCAGCCGGGATGATTTAGGCTCCTACGAGCAGTACTTC. This sequence encodes CASSRDDLGSYEQYF.

The sample holds many counts of this clonotype. The rearrangement joins TRBV28 to TRBJ1-5, with TRBD1 matching over 7 bases. V lost 5 bases, J lost 1 base, and 5 bases stayed unmatched. Germline CDR1 and CDR2: MDHEN and SYDVKM. The CDR3 is 15 residues long. DNA of the CDR3: TGTGCCAGCAGTCCGACGACAGGGAGCAATCAGCCCCAGCATTTT. Translated, it gives CASSPTTGSNQPQHF.

This clonotype was observed at least ten times. This chain uses TRBV6-2 or TRBV6-3 with TRBJ1-2; D is unresolved. The ends were cut back, 2 bases at V and 7 bases at J, with 11 bases in the middle. CDR3 length: 13 amino acids. Germline lookup yields CDR1 MNHEY and CDR2 SVGEGT. CDR3 sequence reads: CASSYRALGGYTF. The CDR3 region has the DNA TGTGCCAGCAGTTACAGGGCCCTTGGTGGCTACACCTTC.

Ten or more counts support this clonotype. The chain combines TRBV10-3 with TRBJ1-6; possible D gene TRBD1, 5 bases. The ends were cut back, 2 bases at V and 2 bases at J, with 10 bases in the middle. The germline V gene has CDR1 ENHRY and CDR2 SYGVKD. This CDR3 is built from 16 residues. CDR3 in amino acids: CAISEQGSAYNSPLHF. In DNA form, the CDR3 reads TGTGCCATCAGTGAGCAGGGTTCGGCCTATAATTCACCCCTCCACTTT.

The chain carries TRBV6-5 and TRBJ2-7, with D perhaps matching TRBD1 (7 bases). V lost 6 bases and J lost 7, with 19 bases in between. Germline values: CDR1 MNHEY, CDR2 SVGAGI. The length of the CDR3 is 14 residues. CDR3 sequence: CASRFATGRWEQYF. CDR3 DNA: TGTGCCAGCAGATTCGCGACAGGGAGGTGGGAGCAGTACTTC.